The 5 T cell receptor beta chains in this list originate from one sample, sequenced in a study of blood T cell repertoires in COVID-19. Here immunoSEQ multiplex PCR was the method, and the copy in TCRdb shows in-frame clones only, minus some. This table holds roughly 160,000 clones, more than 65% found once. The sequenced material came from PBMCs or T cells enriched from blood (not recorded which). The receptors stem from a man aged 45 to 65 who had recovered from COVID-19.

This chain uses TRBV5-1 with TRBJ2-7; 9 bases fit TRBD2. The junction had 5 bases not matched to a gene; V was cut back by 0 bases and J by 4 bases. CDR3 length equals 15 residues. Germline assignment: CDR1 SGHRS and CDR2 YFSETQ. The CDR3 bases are TGCGCCAGCAGCTTGGCGGCTAGCGGGACGTACGAGCAGTACTTC. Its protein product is CASSLAASGTYEQYF. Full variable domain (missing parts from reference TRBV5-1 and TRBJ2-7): KAGVTQTPRYLIKTRGQQVTLSCSPISGHRSVSWYQQTPGQGLQFLFEYFSETQRNKGNFPGRFSGRQFSNSRSEMNVSTLELGDSALYLCASSLAASGTYEQYFGPGTRLTVT.

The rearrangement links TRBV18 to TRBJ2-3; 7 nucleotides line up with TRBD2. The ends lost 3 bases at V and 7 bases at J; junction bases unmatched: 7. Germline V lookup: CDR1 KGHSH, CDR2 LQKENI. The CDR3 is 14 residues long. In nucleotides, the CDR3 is TGTGCCAGCTCACCGGGCGGGAGAGGGAATACGCAGTATTTT. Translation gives CASSPGGRGNTQYF.

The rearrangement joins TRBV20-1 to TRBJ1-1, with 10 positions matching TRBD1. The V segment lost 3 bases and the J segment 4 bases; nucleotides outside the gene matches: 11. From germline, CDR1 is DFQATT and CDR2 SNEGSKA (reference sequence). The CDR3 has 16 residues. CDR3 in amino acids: CSASKVTGGSSTEAFF. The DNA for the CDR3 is TGCAGTGCTAGTAAGGTGACAGGGGGCAGTAGCACTGAAGCTTTCTTT.

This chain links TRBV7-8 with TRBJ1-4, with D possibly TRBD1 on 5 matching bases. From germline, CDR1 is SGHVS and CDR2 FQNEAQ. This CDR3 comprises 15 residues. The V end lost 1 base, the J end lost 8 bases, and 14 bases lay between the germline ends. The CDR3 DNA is TGTGCCAGCAGCTTAGACGGGGGGTCACGGGAAAAACTGTTTTTT. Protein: CASSLDGGSREKLFF.

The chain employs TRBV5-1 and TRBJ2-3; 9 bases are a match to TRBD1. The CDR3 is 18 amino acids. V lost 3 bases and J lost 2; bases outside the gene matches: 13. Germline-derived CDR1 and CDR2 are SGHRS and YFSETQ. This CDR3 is CASSSGQGLRYYTDTQYF. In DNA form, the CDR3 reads TGCGCCAGCAGCTCCGGACAGGGGCTGCGTTATTACACAGATACGCAGTATTTT.